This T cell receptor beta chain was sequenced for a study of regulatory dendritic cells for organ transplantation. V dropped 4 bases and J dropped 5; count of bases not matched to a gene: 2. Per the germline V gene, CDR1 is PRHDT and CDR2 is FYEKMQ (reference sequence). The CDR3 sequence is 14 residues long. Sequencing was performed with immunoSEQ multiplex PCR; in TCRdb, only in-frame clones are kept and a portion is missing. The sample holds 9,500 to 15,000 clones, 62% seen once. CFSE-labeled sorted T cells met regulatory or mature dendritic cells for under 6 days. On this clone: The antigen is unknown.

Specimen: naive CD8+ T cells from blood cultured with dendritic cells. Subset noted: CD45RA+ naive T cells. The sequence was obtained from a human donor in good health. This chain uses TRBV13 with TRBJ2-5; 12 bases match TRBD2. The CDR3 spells CASSSTSGGETQYF. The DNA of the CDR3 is TGTGCCAGCAGCTCCACTAGCGGGGGGGAGACCCAGTACTTC.